The present T cell receptor (beta chain) was sequenced within a study of cytomegalovirus exposure and HLA in healthy donors (dated by TCRdb to 2017 to 2019). Background for the entire study: According to an earlier analysis of around 600 of the donors, 150 million to 200 million T cells yielded 117 million unique TCR beta sequences and 250 to 350 Gb of sequence data. A handful of DR-DQ haplotypes were handled as single units for association and clustering because linkage in the cohort was strong. All discovery cohort repertoires had been generated on a single sequencing platform. An earlier analysis of around 540 of the donors applied high-throughput TCR beta sequencing to assess whether each TCR beta V gene segment acted as functional or pseudogenic. HLA typing covered class I and class II loci at four-digit resolution. A separate validation cohort of 90 to 150 different subjects was used in addition to the roughly 640-subject first cohort. An early release that covered about 640 HLA-typed donors contained approximately 300 gigabases of sequencing data and around 80 million unique TCR sequences. Typing coverage varied by locus: roughly 629-640 donors for A, B, C, DRB1 and DQB1; about 520 for DQA1; some 610 for DPA1; fewer than 480 for DPB1. A later analysis re-examined previously published TCR beta repertoires from more than 650 donors and added high-resolution HLA genotyping to investigate patterns of TCR occurrence. Donor age, sex, ethnicity and CMV serostatus were compiled alongside the repertoire data. To predict cytomegalovirus infection status, the study combined high-throughput TCR immunosequencing, statistical association of individual TCRs with disease status, and machine learning. The later analysis used no new phenotypic data to find candidate immune exposures, relying instead on TCR beta sequences and their occurrence across donors. Of the roughly 400 genotyped donors, around 81% fell in the genetic ancestry cluster associated with self-reported Caucasian donors. The aim of the study was to test whether cataloging public T cell receptors could identify signatures of past pathogen exposure. On average, about 200,000 unique TCR beta nucleotide sequences were sequenced per donor among more than 350 genotyped donors of the cohort, with roughly a sixth of those sequences being non-productive. Genome-wide SNP genotypes for about 65% of the 666 donors were used in a later genetic analysis, which treated that subset as a discovery cohort. The study used immunosequencing to profile the T cell repertoires of around 600 subjects and linked those repertoires to cytomegalovirus serostatus.

In total, 600 or so healthy bone marrow donors made up the cohort. At the time of sampling, every cohort member was nominally healthy, though immune exposures that went unrecorded were likely present. The donor tested CMV seronegative, placing the donor among the 350 or so seronegative members of the cohort. Every donor gave a peripheral blood sample, and the peripheral blood mononuclear cells from that sample were used for TCR beta sequencing. The Qiagen DNeasy Blood Extraction Kit was used to extract genomic DNA from the blood cell samples. There are 14 amino acids in the CDR3, from cysteine to phenylalanine inclusive. This entry keeps only the CDR3 DNA: 42 bases, framed from base 1. CDR1 is given as MNHEY and CDR2 as SMNVEV, both from the germline V gene (reference sequence). For this chain, trimming is 4 bases at the V end and 9 bases at the J end, and the number of junction bases without a gene match is 4.

About this clone itself: The clone's antigen remains unknown. Base qualities are not at hand, and no much larger clone is one base apart.

What the work shows at the level of the full study, not this receptor alone: For the cohort, immune exposure information was limited to CMV serostatus. The presence/absence analyses assumed that sequencing depth was roughly uniform across donors, and that assumption may not be true. In this cohort, only TCR beta chains were sequenced, and detectable features were limited by the absence of alpha or paired-chain data. The sequencing pipeline was judged likely to have produced a cluster of highly shared sequence variants as a technical artifact. The 87-base-pair reads could not distinguish some IMGT-functional V segments, including TRBV6-2 and TRBV6-3, so those segments were excluded. Over 15 rarely observed V segments, including chromosome 9 orphons, were excluded from the earlier analysis of a few hundred of the donors because counts were too low. HLA typing was unavailable for some donors at each locus, so association tests used only the typed subset. In vitro tests confirmed that a few of the cytomegalovirus-associated TCR beta chains recognize cytomegalovirus antigens. Most TCR sequences were seen in very few donors, while some public TCRs were found in many individuals. In a later analysis, most CMV-associated TCR beta chains were found to appear HLA-restricted, with HLA associations seemingly driven largely by CMV exposure. According to a later genetic analysis, donors in an Asian-associated ancestry cluster had fewer N-insertions in productive TCRs than the approximately 690-donor mean. Assigning TCR associations to individual alleles was difficult when HLA alleles, especially DR and DQ, strongly co-occurred. Linkage disequilibrium might explain the correlated functional status among segregating V segments, but an unknown experimental factor could not be ruled out. A later genetic analysis associated a missense DCLRE1C variant with V-gene and J-gene trimming of TCR beta chains, and an independent cohort replicated the association. It was suggested by the authors that the approach could potentially be generalized to other disease states and immunological phenotypes. At a false discovery rate of 0.05, a later analysis linked 15,000 to 20,000 TCR beta sequences to specific HLA alleles. A total of 150 to 200 TCR beta chains were listed by the study as associated with cytomegalovirus. Cytomegalovirus status was reported to be diagnosed by the classifier with high specificity and sensitivity in both the original and validation cohorts. In a later analysis, TCR association rates were found to vary across HLA loci, with the most associated TCRs seen for DRB1 alleles and the fewest for HLA-C alleles. An earlier analysis of some 560 of the donors showed that most TCR beta V segments appeared in productive rearrangements either about 87% or about 30% of the time, which broadly matched IMGT annotations. In a later analysis, several top co-occurrence clusters were reported to appear linked to parvovirus B19, influenza, CMV and Epstein-Barr virus. A further reported finding was that TCR beta sequences accurately predicted the HLA-A and HLA-B alleles for most subjects in the first cohort. In a later analysis, HLA-associated TCR beta chains showed more clonal expansion and lower generation probabilities than non-associated chains that were equally common.

Receptor amplification or capture employed the immunoSEQ multiplex PCR assay. A mixture of 60 forward primers for TCR Vbeta segments and 13 reverse primers for TCR Jbeta segments was used in the multiplex PCR. The CDR3 region of rearranged TCR beta genes was amplified from genomic DNA with a multiplex PCR assay. On the Illumina HiSeq System, the amplified TCR beta libraries were sequenced as 87-base-pair reads. On the authors' methods: A later analysis counted approximately 84 million unique TCR beta chains across the 700 or so repertoires, and 10 million to 11 million of these chains were shared by at least two donors. A nearest-neighbor algorithm error-corrected the raw reads and collapsed the reads into unique sequences, merging closely related sequences to remove PCR and sequencing errors. Alignment of CDR3 sequences to IMGT reference sequences was used to assign V, D and J gene segments. For a sequence to be retained, a match of at least six nucleotides was required to both a V gene segment and a J gene segment. Rearrangements were called productive when the CDR3 lacked stop codons and stayed in frame with V and J; all others were non-productive. CDR3 was defined by IMGT convention, running from the second conserved V-encoded cysteine to the conserved J-encoded phenylalanine. In an earlier analysis of roughly 580 of the donors, sequences lacking an unambiguous match to a single V gene segment were excluded. In an earlier analysis of 587 of the donors, V segments were called functional above 56.7% productive rearrangements and were called segregating when the between-donor standard deviation exceeded 5%. To diagnose cytomegalovirus status from the catalog of TCR beta chain sequences, a statistical classification framework was built. In a later analysis, TCR nucleotide sequences were compared against IMGT/GENE-DB human TR gene sequences so that V and J genes could be assigned. The TCRdist pipeline was used in a later analysis to assign CDR3 sequences and most-parsimonious VDJ recombination scenarios. In a later analysis, each TCR beta chain was defined by its CDR3 amino acid sequence together with its V-gene family, and reads lacking a unique V-gene family were excluded. To address suspected cross-contamination and a sequencing artifact, a later analysis removed a few hundred highly shared, low-generation-probability nucleotide sequences. A later analysis calculated a clonal expansion index for each public chain from normalized within-repertoire ranks of inferred template counts. Generation probabilities in a later analysis came from a VDJ recombination model fitted to out-of-frame rearrangements, and those results were checked against IGoR. Hypergeometric tests were used in a later analysis to score TCR-TCR, TCR-HLA and TCR-CMV co-occurrence, with a repertoire-size bias correction applied to the TCR pairs. In a later analysis, false discovery rates were estimated by permuting HLA or CMV assignments 20 times. In a later analysis, co-occurring TCRs were grouped using DBSCAN, with TCRdist sequence similarity added in when clustering inside HLA-allele-positive subsets. For co-occurrence clustering, repertoires with fewer than 30,000 or more than 120,000 public chains were excluded, along with roughly 5 repertoires with anomalous nucleotide sharing. This is the immuneACCESS table as TCRdb keeps it, with only in-frame sequences that have V and J called. A part of the clones is gone; compared with another copy, unresolved V genes explain less than half, and the rest is unexplained. V and J calls and clone size come straight from that table; D and trimming were deduced from the DNA. A total of 110,000 or so clones appear in this sample, approximately 80% of them only once. The ten largest clones add up to just under 2.5% of the sample.

This chain is built from TRBV27 and TRBJ1-6; 9 bases in between match TRBD1. Material for sequencing was PBMCs. The TCR was taken from a woman between 18 and 30 years old in good health and CMV-seronegative. The CDR3 reads CASSYRGLASPLHF. Here is the DNA: TGTGCCAGCAGTTACAGGGGGCTGGCTTCACCCCTCCACTTT.